What follows is one TCR beta chain and its context. Its specificity is unknown. TCR beta cDNA libraries had unique molecular identifiers. One entry per CDR3 protein results from TCRdb running MiXCR on the PCR reads. This table holds under 650,000 distinct CDR3 sequences, 44% found once. This CDR3 is built from 13 residues. Germline CDR1 reads MNHEY; CDR2 reads SMNVEV (reference sequence). Deletions cut 3 bases from V and 5 bases from J, with 8 bases between. The sample originates from a study of post-analysis software for immune sequencing data. Study summary: The courses of disease that were included comprised relapsing-remitting, secondary progressive and progressive-relapsing multiple sclerosis. Study-wide results and caveats: Comparison of patients with controls showed 4 to 6 TRBV segments more frequent in patients, TRBV5-6, TRBV5-1 and TRBV20-1 among them. The study found significantly lower normalized Chao1 diversity in multiple sclerosis patients than in controls.

Sequencing was carried out using blood. V usage is TRBV27 and J usage is TRBJ2-1; D gene unclear. This clonotype was obtained from a girl aged 5-17 years with multiple sclerosis. The DNA of the CDR3 is TGTGCCAGCAGTTTTGCAGTAAACAATGAGCAGTTCTTC. As protein: CASSFAVNNEQFF.